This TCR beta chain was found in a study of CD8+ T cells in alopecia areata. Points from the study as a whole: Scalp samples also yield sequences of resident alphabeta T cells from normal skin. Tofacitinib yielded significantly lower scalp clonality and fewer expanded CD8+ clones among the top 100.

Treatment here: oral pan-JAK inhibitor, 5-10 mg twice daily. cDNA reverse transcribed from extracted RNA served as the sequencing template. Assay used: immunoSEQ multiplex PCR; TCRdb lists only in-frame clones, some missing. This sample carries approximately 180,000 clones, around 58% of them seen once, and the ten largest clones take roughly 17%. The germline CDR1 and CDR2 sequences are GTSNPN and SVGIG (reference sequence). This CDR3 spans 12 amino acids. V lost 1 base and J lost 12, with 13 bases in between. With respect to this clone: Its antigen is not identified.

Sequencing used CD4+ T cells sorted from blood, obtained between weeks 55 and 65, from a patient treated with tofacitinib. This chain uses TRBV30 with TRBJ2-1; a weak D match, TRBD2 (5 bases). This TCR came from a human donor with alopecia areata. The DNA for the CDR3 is TGTGCCTGGAGTGCGCGGGTCACGATGCAGTTCTTC. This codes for CAWSARVTMQFF.